This is a list of T cell receptor beta chains from one sample in a study of human T cells and chemical hapten exposure. TCRdb used MiXCR to reprocess the RACE reads, holding one entry per CDR3 protein. The table records about 120,000 distinct CDR3 sequences, roughly 15% of them present only once. Sequencing was performed on whole blood, taken in connection with sensitization to the hapten diphenylcyclopropenone (DPC). The receptor source for this set is a man younger than 30 with alopecia areata. Some clones in this sample may be carry-over from other donors' samples. The CDR3 runs from the conserved cysteine through the conserved F or W. The D gene is left open where the match is weak. Where a row states a size, it is once, few, many or the class of an expanded clone; other rows omit it.

V gene,J gene,clone size,D gene,CDR3 protein
TRBV7-8,TRBJ1-1,.,.,CASSLAGRRSEAFF
TRBV6-6,TRBJ2-1,.,TRBD2,CASSWSGPRGVYNEQFF
TRBV20-1,TRBJ2-3,few,.,CSARDSAGRSTDTQYF
TRBV10-1,TRBJ2-7,.,TRBD1,CASSETGGNYEQYF
TRBV12-3/TRBV12-4,TRBJ1-2,few,.,CASSPWGSNYGYTF
TRBV7-9,TRBJ1-5,many,.,CASSLRGDQPQHF
TRBV7-9,TRBJ1-1,few,.,CATGPLNTEAFF
TRBV7-3,TRBJ1-1,few,.,CASSFDSMNTEAFF
TRBV6-5,TRBJ2-2,.,.,CASSYRMSGEPGELFF
TRBV20-1,TRBJ1-1,few,TRBD1,CSARDRDRFIRGAFF
TRBV10-3,TRBJ2-2,few,.,CATTRTENTGELFF
TRBV7-2,TRBJ2-3,.,TRBD2,CASSFKASGGTDTQYF
TRBV20-1,TRBJ1-1,.,.,CSARDSERAAFF
TRBV27,TRBJ1-5,.,.,CASSFGPTSNQPQHF
TRBV5-1,TRBJ2-7,few,.,CASRTSISYEQYF
TRBV4-3,TRBJ2-3,.,.,CASSQDFLALTSTDTQYF
TRBV2,TRBJ1-1,.,TRBD1,CASRQKGALDTEAFF
TRBV29-1,TRBJ2-7,few,.,CSVEVGGTGEQYF
TRBV11-2,TRBJ2-5,few,.,CASSLGKNYETQYF
TRBV7-9,TRBJ1-1,many,.,CASSRRQSSEAFF
TRBV13,TRBJ2-1,.,TRBD2,CASSSSSGGHYNEQFF
TRBV6-5,TRBJ2-7,few,TRBD1,CASSRHTGTGSSYEQYF
TRBV29-1,TRBJ1-1,.,.,CSVERGPEAFF
TRBV19,TRBJ1-2,many,.,CASSGPSNYGYTF
TRBV7-2,TRBJ1-2,.,TRBD1,CASSSDRGNYGYTF
TRBV7-2,TRBJ1-2,few,.,CASSLEADFYGYTF
TRBV7-2,TRBJ2-3,.,.,CASSLGTAGDTQYF
TRBV7-9,TRBJ2-2,few,TRBD1,CASSPGTGASLGRTGELFF
TRBV7-2,TRBJ1-2,few,.,CASSLAGTNNYGYTF
TRBV19,TRBJ1-1,few,.,CASSSRGRTEAFF
TRBV7-7,TRBJ2-2,.,TRBD2,CASSSLAGPNTEELFF
TRBV20-1,TRBJ1-2,.,.,CSARQGPYGYTF
TRBV7-3,TRBJ2-2,.,TRBD1,CASSSNPQGVNGELFF
TRBV18,TRBJ1-1,few,.,CASSPADLGTEAFF
TRBV6-2/TRBV6-3,TRBJ2-1,.,.,CASSLRLTNEQFF